Each of the 31 T cell receptor beta chains below was sequenced from the same sample in a study of T cells in Graves' hyperthyroidism and ophthalmopathy (dated by TCRdb to the late 2010s). Library creation used multiplex PCR. Instrument on record: Illumina HiSeq 2000. TCR beta CDR3 regions were amplified from RNA transcripts. For the first round of RT-PCR on the TCR CDR3, the HTBI primer set was used together with the Qiagen OneStep RT-PCR kit. The public reads were quality trimmed at Q25 with fastp and then assembled into clones with MiXCR by TCRdb, keeping productive beta chains. Every CDR3 protein is listed once, alongside the most common genes and DNA of its rows. The sample table lists more than 500,000 distinct CDR3 sequences, approximately 16% of them with a count of one. About 29% of the sample comes from the top ten. The sample was blood. The receptors were gathered from a woman aged 25 to 39 with Graves' ophthalmopathy.

The count of this clonotype is one. This chain links TRBV10-3 with TRBJ2-1, with 10 bases that match TRBD2. The CDR3 totals 17 residues. Germline assignment: CDR1 ENHRY and CDR2 SYGVKD. The trim removed 4 bases at V and 2 bases at J, leaving 8 bases unmatched. The CDR3: CAISGIIAGGPYNEQFF. In nucleotides, the CDR3 is TGTGCCATCAGTGGTATCATAGCGGGAGGACCCTACAATGAGCAGTTCTTC.

Ten or more counts support this clonotype. V is TRBV6-2 or TRBV6-3 and J is TRBJ1-1, with a weak D call TRBD1 (6 bases). V was pared by 7 bases and J by 6 bases, with 15 bases between. This CDR3 is 13 amino acids long. Germline CDR1 reads MNHEY; CDR2 reads SVGEGT. The CDR3 coding sequence is TGTGCCAGCATCAACTATGAGGGGGCTGAAGCTTTCTTT. It specifies CASINYEGAEAFF.

V usage is TRBV3-2 and J usage is TRBJ2-2. TRBV3-2 is labeled a pseudogene. The CDR3 length is 17 residues. Here the CDR3 DNA reads TGTGCCAGCAGCCAAGGTCTGCGTTGGAACAACACCGGGGAGCTGTTTTTT. It encodes CASSQGLRWNNTGELFF.

This clonotype has more than one count but fewer than ten. The CDR3 DNA is TGCGCCAGCAGCCAGACGGGAGCGGGAGGGCCGTCGGCGAATACGCAGTATTTT. Its protein is CASSQTGAGGPSANTQYF. This chain joins TRBV4-1 and TRBJ2-3; TRBD2 matches 10 bases. The CDR3 runs to 18 residues. Per germline, CDR1 MGHRA and CDR2 YSYEKL. With V trimmed by 3 bases and J by 7 bases, 16 bases remained unmatched.

This chain connects TRBV2 to TRBJ2-2, with 11 bases aligning to TRBD2. The CDR3 has 17 amino acids. J gave up 4 bases and V 2 bases, and 6 bases lay outside the gene matches. Germline CDR1 reads SNHLY; CDR2 reads FYNNEI. The CDR3: CASSELRLAGGTGELFF. The DNA of the CDR3 is TGTGCCAGCAGTGAACTAAGGCTAGCGGGAGGCACCGGGGAGCTGTTTTTT. Together with reference TRBV2 and TRBJ2-2, the CDR3 gives the full variable domain: EPEVTQTPSHQVTQMGQEVILRCVPISNHLYFYWYRQILGQKVEFLVSFYNNEISEKSEIFDDQFSVERPDGSNFTLKIRSTKLEDSAMYFCASSELRLAGGTGELFFGEGSRLTVL.

This chain connects TRBV12-3 or TRBV12-4 to TRBJ2-2; 7 bases map to TRBD1. The V gene end was trimmed by 3 bases and the J gene end by 4 bases; junction bases not matched to a gene: 2. The CDR3 is 14 amino acids. CDR3 loop: CASSLTGSTGELFF. DNA for the CDR3: TGTGCCAGCAGTTTGACAGGGAGCACCGGGGAGCTGTTTTTT.

CDR3 sequence (DNA): TGTGCCAGCACCCTCCGCGGCTACAGGGGCCTCAACTATGGCTACACCTTC. It translates to CASTLRGYRGLNYGYTF. J is TRBJ1-2 and V is TRBV2, with 7 bases lining up with TRBD1. This CDR3 has 17 amino acids. The germline V gene has CDR1 SNHLY and CDR2 FYNNEI. Trimming took 7 bases from V and 2 from J; bases not matched to a gene: 16.

In this sample, this clonotype turned up a few times. The chain recombines TRBV7-8 with TRBJ2-2; D possibly matches TRBD1 or TRBD2 (5 bases each). There are 14 residues in the CDR3. CDR1 is SGHVS and CDR2 is FQNEAQ in the germline V gene. V was trimmed by 5 bases and J by 7 bases, leaving 14 bases between them. The CDR3 spells CASSQSRGHGELFF. CDR3 nucleotide sequence: TGTGCCAGCAGCCAGAGCCGGGGCCACGGGGAGCTGTTTTTT.

The chain links TRBV20-1 to TRBJ2-7, with D unresolved. Germline V CDR1 and CDR2: DFQATT, SNEGSKA (reference sequence). The CDR3 runs to 10 residues. The V and J ends lost 0 bases and 13 bases respectively, with 10 bases between them. The CDR3 nucleotides read TGCAGTGCTAGAGAGGCCTTAGAATACTTC. This codes for CSAREALEYF.

As DNA, the CDR3 is TGTGCCAGCAGTTACCGGGGAAGCTCCTACGAGCAGTACTTC. Protein: CASSYRGSSYEQYF. The chain is built from TRBV6-2 or TRBV6-3 and TRBJ2-7; maybe TRBD2 (5 bases). The CDR3 runs to 14 residues. The V and J ends lost 2 bases and 0 bases respectively, with 8 bases between them. Germline V gene sequence: CDR1 MNHEY, CDR2 SVGEGT.

At least ten counts were recorded for this clonotype. The chain has TRBV27 and TRBJ2-1; D is undetermined. The CDR3 loop spans 15 amino acids. V was pared by 4 bases and J by 2 bases, with 12 bases between. Germline CDR1 is MNHEY and CDR2 is SMNVEV (reference sequence). CDR3 loop: CASSSGERAYNEQFF. The CDR3 nucleotides read TGTGCCAGCAGTTCAGGTGAGCGCGCCTACAATGAGCAGTTCTTC.

This clonotype was picked up many times. The chain combines TRBV11-2 with TRBJ1-3; D remains ambiguous. The V end was cut by 5 bases, the J end by 4 bases, with 9 bases between. Germline V gene data show CDR1 as SGHAT and CDR2 as FQNNGV. This CDR3 spans 13 amino acids. CDR3 region: CASSGQQGNTIYF. CDR3 coding DNA: TGTGCCAGCAGCGGTCAACAGGGAAACACCATATATTTT.

Comment on this clonotype: This sequence may be a read error, since a much larger clone differs from it by one base. The chain recombines TRBV7-9 with TRBJ2-1; D perhaps matches TRBD2 (7 bases). CDR3 size: 16 residues. Germline V gene lookup returns CDR1 SEHNR and CDR2 FQNEAQ (reference sequence). Here the CDR3 reads CASSPPSGPRDNGQFF. CDR3 sequence (DNA): TGTGCCAGCAGCCCACCTAGCGGACCTAGGGACAATGGGCAGTTCTTC.

This clonotype was observed many times. This chain connects TRBV3-1 to TRBJ2-7, with a weak D call TRBD1 (8 bases). The V and J ends lost 1 base and 6 bases respectively, with 16 bases between them. Germline-derived CDR1 and CDR2 are LGHDT and YNNKEL (reference sequence). The CDR3 spans 15 residues. CDR3 DNA sequence: TGTGCCAGCAGCCAAGGAGCAGGGGGCGGGGGCGAGCAGTACTTC. This translates into CASSQGAGGGGEQYF.

As to this clonotype: A much bigger clone sits one base away, suggesting this may be a read error. V gene TRBV28 combines with J gene TRBJ2-7; D is perhaps TRBD1 (7 bases). The CDR3 has 15 residues. Germline V gives CDR1 MDHEN, CDR2 SYDVKM. CDR3 residues: CASSFRLGGSCEQYF. In DNA form, the CDR3 reads TGTGCCAGCAGTTTTAGACTAGGGGGCTCCTGCGAGCAGTACTTC.

CDR3 DNA sequence: TGTGCCAGCAGTCCCTCAATCGGCCCTCAGCCCCAGCATTTT. It yields the protein CASSPSIGPQPQHF. This chain connects TRBV27 to TRBJ1-5, with D uncertain. Germline CDR1 MNHEY, CDR2 SMNVEV (reference sequence). V shed 5 bases and J shed 6 bases, with 14 bases lying between them. The CDR3 runs 14 residues.

This clonotype was picked up a small number of times. V is TRBV29-1 and J is TRBJ2-3; weak D call: TRBD1 (5 bases). CDR3 length: 14 amino acids. Germline V gene lookup returns CDR1 SQVTM and CDR2 ANQGSEA. V was cut by 6 bases and J by 1 base, with 14 bases left in between. DNA for the CDR3: TGCAGCGTCGATACAGGCCAGGGCACAGATACGCAGTATTTT. Its protein product is CSVDTGQGTDTQYF.

This clonotype was recorded many times. V is TRBV3-1 and J is TRBJ2-5; no reliable D call. The germline gives CDR1 LGHDT, CDR2 YNNKEL (reference sequence). Between the trimmed V and J ends, which lost 0 bases and 5 bases, there was a span of 13 bases. This CDR3 has 15 residues. DNA for the CDR3: TGTGCCAGCAGCCAAGAAGGACCAAGCAGGGAGACCCAGTACTTC. It codes for CASSQEGPSRETQYF.

V usage is TRBV3-1 and J usage is TRBJ1-1; 7 bases fit TRBD1. The germline CDR1 and CDR2 sequences are LGHDT and YNNKEL (reference sequence). The CDR3 runs 19 residues. J was trimmed by 1 base and V by 2 bases; bases with no gene match: 16. This CDR3 reads CASSQRSGTEGMRNTEAFF. Here the CDR3 DNA reads TGTGCCAGCAGCCAACGTTCCGGGACAGAGGGCATGAGGAACACTGAAGCTTTCTTT.

The V and J genes are TRBV29-1 and TRBJ1-1, with 7 nucleotides matching TRBD1. The CDR3 totals 13 residues. The V gene end was trimmed by 6 bases and the J gene end by 5 bases; junction bases not matched to a gene: 9. CDR1 and CDR2 from the germline V gene are SQVTM and ANQGSEA. The CDR3 spells CSVLTGSRTEAFF. The CDR3 DNA reads TGCAGCGTCTTGACAGGGTCTAGGACTGAAGCTTTCTTT.

This rearrangement joins TRBV24-1 to TRBJ2-7; possibly TRBD1 for D (6 bases). Germline-derived CDR1 and CDR2 are KGHDR and SFDVKD. The CDR3 spans 13 residues. The V and J ends lost 4 bases and 6 bases respectively, with 12 bases between them. As DNA, the CDR3 is TGTGCCACCAGTGAGATGAGGGGGAGCGAGCAGTACTTC. This sequence encodes CATSEMRGSEQYF.

This clonotype has at least ten counts. V and J are TRBV28 and TRBJ1-6; 7 positions agree with TRBD1. The V gene's germline CDR1 is MDHEN and CDR2 SYDVKM. The trim removed 6 bases at V and 9 bases at J, leaving 14 bases unmatched. CDR3 length equals 16 residues. CDR3 in DNA: TGTGCCAGCAGACCGACAGGGTCAGTAAGTCGTTCACCCCTCCACTTT. The encoded protein is CASRPTGSVSRSPLHF.

DNA for the CDR3: TGTGCCAGTAGTATAAGTTGGTGGCAGGGCGAGCAGTACTTC. Its translation is CASSISWWQGEQYF. This chain connects TRBV19 to TRBJ2-5; D perhaps matches TRBD1 (5 bases). The DNA matches TRBJ2-7 better at its end, which makes the J call doubtful. This CDR3 contains 14 residues. Germline CDR1 is LNHDA and CDR2 is SQIVND (reference sequence).

This clonotype has just a few counts. The chain is built from TRBV7-9 and TRBJ1-2, with no clear D. Germline CDR1 is SEHNR and CDR2 is FQNEAQ (reference sequence). Trimming removed 1 base at V and 7 bases at J, with 10 bases between. The CDR3 runs to 13 residues. CDR3 protein: CASSLGTDCGYTF. The CDR3 DNA reads TGTGCCAGCAGCTTAGGGACGGACTGTGGCTACACCTTC.

This clonotype was seen more than once but under ten times. The chain carries TRBV4-3 and TRBJ2-2, with D perhaps given as TRBD1 or TRBD2 (5 bases each). CDR1 and CDR2 from the germline V gene are LGHNA and YSLEER. The V end lost 1 base, the J end lost 6 bases, and 9 bases lay between the germline ends. CDR3 length equals 14 residues. CDR3 sequence (DNA): TGCGCCAGCAGCCAAGTCGTGGGGGCCGGGGAGCTGTTTTTT. Protein: CASSQVVGAGELFF.

The chain joins TRBV13 to TRBJ2-7; a possible D gene is TRBD1 (6 bases). Per germline, CDR1 PRHDT and CDR2 FYEKMQ (reference sequence). The CDR3 is 13 amino acids. Trimming pared 5 bases from V and 2 bases from J, leaving 10 bases between. The DNA for the CDR3 is TGTGCCAGCAGCGCAAACAGGGCCTACGAGCAGTACTTC. This codes for CASSANRAYEQYF.

This clonotype was recorded at least ten times. The rearrangement joins TRBV7-9 to TRBJ2-7; 7 positions agree with TRBD2. Trimming took 1 base from V and 5 from J; bases not matched to a gene: 5. Germline loops: CDR1 SEHNR, CDR2 FQNEAQ (reference sequence). CDR3 length: 14 amino acids. CDR3 DNA: TGTGCCAGCAGCTTAGGACAGCGGGGTGACGAGCAGTACTTC. Protein product: CASSLGQRGDEQYF. Full variable domain (remainder filled in from reference TRBV7-9 and TRBJ2-7): DTGVSQNPRHKITKRGQNVTFRCDPISEHNRLYWYRQTLGQGPEFLTYFQNEAQLEKSRLLSDRFSAERPKGSFSTLEIQRTEQGDSAMYLCASSLGQRGDEQYFGPGTRLTVT.

CDR3 sequence: CASSRLAGAREQYF. CDR3 bases: TGTGCCAGCAGTCGCCTAGCGGGAGCCCGAGAGCAGTACTTC. The chain employs TRBV28 and TRBJ2-7; the match to TRBD2 covers 10 bases. With V trimmed by 5 bases and J by 7 bases, 8 bases remained unmatched. Germline V gives CDR1 MDHEN, CDR2 SYDVKM. CDR3 length equals 14 residues.

This clonotype was seen repeatedly, ten times or more. The chain carries TRBV7-2 and TRBJ2-7; TRBD1 agrees at 8 bases. J was trimmed by 0 bases and V by 5 bases; bases with no gene match: 21. The CDR3 sequence is 20 residues long. Germline lookup yields CDR1 SGHTA and CDR2 FQGNSA. The CDR3 DNA is TGTGCCAGCAGCCCCCCCGGCCTGACAGGGGATCGTTGGGGCTCCTACGAGCAGTACTTC. Its protein product is CASSPPGLTGDRWGSYEQYF.

The rearrangement links TRBV7-6 to TRBJ1-3; unclear D gene. Germline V gene data show CDR1 as SGHVS and CDR2 as FNYEAQ. This CDR3 is 16 amino acids long. Trimming left V 1 base short and J 1 base short, with 11 bases between. In DNA form, the CDR3 reads TGTGCCAGCAGCTTAGTCAGGACCCCATCTGGAAACACCATATATTTT. As protein: CASSLVRTPSGNTIYF.

The chain carries TRBV5-1 and TRBJ2-7; 9 bases are shared with TRBD2. Germline assignment: CDR1 SGHRS and CDR2 YFSETQ. The CDR3 contains 16 residues. The V and J ends lost 2 bases and 6 bases, in that order; junction bases with no gene match: 12. The CDR3 DNA reads as TGCGCCAGCAGCTTTCCTCGCGCTAGCGGGAAAACCGAGCAGTACTTC. This sequence encodes CASSFPRASGKTEQYF.